This passage covers 31 T cell receptor beta chains from one sample sequenced in a study of blood T cell repertoires in COVID-19 (dated by TCRdb to the early 2020s). Library method: the immunoSEQ multiplex PCR assay. Sourced from immuneACCESS, this table was stored by TCRdb with only in-frame sequences that have V and J called. A share of the clones is absent; for the studies checked, an unresolved V gene accounts for under half, and the remainder has no known explanation. This sample comprises 250,000 to 350,000 clones, over 75% of them detected only once. Clones ranked in the top ten supply 6.5% to 9.5% of the sample. The sequenced sample consisted of peripheral blood. The receptors derive from a woman aged 45-59 years who had recovered from COVID-19.

This sequence joins TRBV5-4 and TRBJ1-2, with 9 bases identical to TRBD1. V shed 1 base and J 5 bases; nucleotides not matched to a gene: 6. This CDR3 contains 15 residues. In germline, CDR1 is SGHNT, CDR2 YYREEE (reference sequence). The CDR3 DNA sequence: TGTGCCAGCAGCTTGATGGAACAGGGGGCATATGGCTACACCTTC. Encoded protein: CASSLMEQGAYGYTF.

In its sample, this clone was seen a few times. This rearrangement joins TRBV5-4 to TRBJ1-3; no firm D call. This CDR3 is built from 15 residues. Germline-derived CDR1 and CDR2 are SGHNT and YYREEE (reference sequence). Trimming took off 4 bases at V and 0 bases at J, with 11 bases between the two ends. The DNA of the CDR3 is TGTGCCAGCAGCCCTACCTTTGGCTCTGGAAACACCATATATTTT. Translated: CASSPTFGSGNTIYF.

This chain uses TRBV9 with TRBJ2-7; D uncertain. This CDR3 is built from 13 residues. V was trimmed by 0 bases and J by 5 bases, leaving 9 bases between them. Germline loops: CDR1 SGDLS, CDR2 YYNGEE. CDR3 DNA: TGTGCCAGCAGCGTAGCGGGTCACGACGAGCAGTACTTC. It specifies CASSVAGHDEQYF.

The rearrangement joins TRBV7-8 to TRBJ1-5; maybe TRBD1 (6 bases). The CDR3 length is 15 residues. Trimming took 1 base from V and 5 from J, leaving 12 bases between them. Looked up from germline, CDR1 is SGHVS and CDR2 is FQNEAQ. This chain's CDR3 is CASSLENRVYQPQHF. The CDR3 bases are TGTGCCAGCAGCTTAGAAAACAGGGTTTATCAGCCCCAGCATTTT.

Here the CDR3 DNA reads TGTGCCAGCAGCTCGCTCGGACTCCCGAGCACAGATACGCAGTATTTT. As protein: CASSSLGLPSTDTQYF. The chain recombines TRBV5-4 with TRBJ2-3; maybe TRBD2 (5 bases). The CDR3 runs 16 residues. Trimming left V 3 bases short and J 0 bases short, with 14 bases between. Germline V gene sequence: CDR1 SGHNT, CDR2 YYREEE (reference sequence).

This chain links TRBV11-3 with TRBJ2-3; TRBD1 matches at 11 bases. This CDR3 region has 15 residues. The J segment lost 6 bases and the V segment lost 1 base, leaving 3 bases of the junction unmatched. Germline CDR1 is SGHNT and CDR2 is YENEEA. The CDR3: CASSLGGTGGDTQYF. In DNA form, the CDR3 reads TGTGCCAGCAGCTTAGGCGGGACAGGGGGTGATACGCAGTATTTT.

This chain uses TRBV20-1 with TRBJ2-1; TRBD2 is a possible D gene (5 bases). Germline V gene sequence: CDR1 DFQATT, CDR2 SNEGSKA (reference sequence). The CDR3 runs 13 residues. V shed 5 bases and J shed 5 bases, with 13 bases lying between them. CDR3 nucleotides: TGCAGTGCTGGTGACGGGATGAACAATGAGCAGTTCTTC. Translated: CSAGDGMNNEQFF.

This clone is a singleton in its sample. The rearrangement joins TRBV11-2 to TRBJ2-5, with a tentative D call TRBD1 (6 bases). The V gene lost 5 bases and the J gene lost 5 bases, with 21 bases spanning the gap. Germline-derived CDR1 and CDR2 are SGHAT and FQNNGV. This CDR3 spans 16 amino acids. The CDR3 region has the DNA TGTGCCAGCAGCCTGGGGTTACAGGGCTTTGGGGAGACCCAGTACTTC. Its translation is CASSLGLQGFGETQYF.

The chain carries TRBV11-2 and TRBJ2-3; the match to TRBD2 covers 9 bases. Germline V gene lookup returns CDR1 SGHAT and CDR2 FQNNGV. The CDR3 has 17 residues. With 5 bases clipped from V and 3 bases from J, the junction kept 12 bases outside the gene matches. This CDR3 is CASSHRASGIWTDTQYF. CDR3 in DNA: TGTGCCAGCAGCCACCGGGCTAGCGGGATTTGGACAGATACGCAGTATTTT. Drawing the rest from reference TRBV11-2 and TRBJ2-3, the complete variable domain is EAGVAQSPRYKIIEKRQSVAFWCNPISGHATLYWYQQILGQGPKLLIQFQNNGVVDDSQLPKDRFSAERLKGVDSTLKIQPAKLEDSAVYLCASSHRASGIWTDTQYFGPGTRLTVL.

The chain couples TRBV7-9 to TRBJ1-2; a weak D match, TRBD1 (5 bases). This CDR3 has 16 amino acids. Per germline, CDR1 SEHNR and CDR2 FQNEAQ (reference sequence). With 4 bases removed from V and 0 bases from J, the gap between germline ends came to 15 bases. This CDR3 reads CASSSTRAGANYGYTF. The CDR3 DNA reads as TGTGCCAGCAGCTCGACCAGGGCGGGGGCTAACTATGGCTACACCTTC.

The gene calls are TRBV6-6 and TRBJ2-7; 7 positions agree with TRBD2. There are 14 residues in the CDR3. With 5 bases clipped from V and 3 bases from J, the junction kept 7 bases outside the gene matches. In germline, CDR1 is MNHNY, CDR2 SVGAGI (reference sequence). The DNA for the CDR3 is TGTGCCAGCAGTCAACGGGGGGTGAACTACGAGCAGTACTTC. This gives the protein CASSQRGVNYEQYF.

J is TRBJ1-2 and V is TRBV28; 9 bases align to TRBD1. The germline V gene encodes CDR1 MDHEN and CDR2 SYDVKM. The CDR3 has 15 residues. V was pared by 5 bases and J by 4 bases, with 8 bases of the junction left unmatched. In nucleotides, the CDR3 is TGTGCCAGCAGTAAGGGACAGGGATTAAGCTATGGCTACACCTTC. Translation gives CASSKGQGLSYGYTF.

J is TRBJ1-2 and V is TRBV19; 7 bases align to TRBD1. The CDR3 spans 16 residues. The germline CDR1 and CDR2 sequences are LNHDA and SQIVND (reference sequence). With V trimmed by 7 bases and J by 4 bases, 15 bases remained unmatched. The CDR3, as DNA: TGTGCCAGTATCCCCACCCCAGGGGGAGATCTCTATGGCTACACCTTC. This translates into CASIPTPGGDLYGYTF.

This clone appeared a few times. The V call is TRBV2, the J call TRBJ1-2; 8 bases map to TRBD1. V lost 11 bases, J lost 5 bases, and 10 bases stayed unmatched. This CDR3 is 13 amino acids long. Germline CDR1 is SNHLY and CDR2 is FYNNEI. The CDR3 spells CASLTGEGYGYTF. The CDR3 nucleotides read TGTGCCTCGTTGACAGGGGAGGGGTATGGCTACACCTTC.

The gene calls are TRBV28 and TRBJ2-7, with a weak D call TRBD2 (6 bases). Germline-derived CDR1 and CDR2 are MDHEN and SYDVKM. The CDR3 loop spans 15 amino acids. V was trimmed by 6 bases and J by 6 bases, leaving 21 bases between them. The CDR3 sequence is CASSQPRLGEAEQYF. CDR3 coding DNA: TGTGCCAGCAGCCAACCCCGACTAGGGGAGGCCGAGCAGTACTTC.

This chain joins TRBV19 and TRBJ2-5; 7 bases are a match to TRBD2. V shed 6 bases and J 0 bases; nucleotides not matched to a gene: 4. CDR1 and CDR2 from the germline V gene are LNHDA and SQIVND (reference sequence). CDR3 size: 14 residues. The CDR3 coding sequence is TGTGCCAGTAGGGGAGGGACTTACCAAGAGACCCAGTACTTC. Translation: CASRGGTYQETQYF.

The CDR3: CATSQDRYYGYTF. The DNA of the CDR3 is TGTGCCACCAGCCAGGACAGATACTATGGCTACACCTTC. The chain uses TRBV27 and TRBJ1-2; weak D call: TRBD1 (6 bases). The CDR3 is 13 amino acids. V lost 10 bases, J lost 3 bases, and 15 bases lay in between. CDR1 is MNHEY and CDR2 is SMNVEV in the germline V gene (reference sequence).

The chain has TRBV4-3 and TRBJ2-1; unclear D gene. This CDR3 spans 16 amino acids. Trimming removed 0 bases from V and 8 bases from J, with 17 bases in between. Germline V CDR1 and CDR2: LGHNA, YSLEER. The CDR3 bases are TGCGCCAGCAGCCAAGAATTGGTCGCCCCGCCGGATGAGCAGTTCTTC. Protein sequence: CASSQELVAPPDEQFF.

This chain connects TRBV29-1 to TRBJ1-3; D gene ambiguous. The CDR3 has 12 residues. Trimming pared 2 bases from V and 1 base from J, leaving 3 bases between. CDR1 is SQVTM and CDR2 is ANQGSEA in the germline V gene. CDR3 sequence reads: CSVESSGNTIYF. The DNA of the CDR3 is TGCAGCGTTGAATCGTCTGGAAACACCATATATTTT.

CDR3 sequence (DNA): TGTGCCAGCCGCACCGGCCTACAGGGGCGAGGGCAGCCCCAGCATTTT. It encodes CASRTGLQGRGQPQHF. The J gene is TRBJ1-5, the V gene TRBV16, with 7 bases identical to TRBD1. V lost 8 bases and J lost 7; bases outside the gene matches: 17. CDR3 length: 16 amino acids. In germline, CDR1 is KGHSY, CDR2 FQNENV. Full variable domain (outside the CDR3, taken from reference TRBV16 and TRBJ1-5): GEEVAQTPKHLVRGEGQKAKLYCAPIKGHSYVFWYQQVLKNEFKFLISFQNENVFDETGMPKERFSAKCLPNSPCSLEIQATKLEDSAVYFCASRTGLQGRGQPQHFGDGTRLSIL.

The rearrangement joins TRBV11-3 to TRBJ2-1; D call uncertain. Trimming shortened V by 4 bases and J by 6 bases, and 7 bases separated the two germline ends. Germline V gene lookup returns CDR1 SGHNT and CDR2 YENEEA. The CDR3 covers 12 residues. The CDR3 DNA reads as TGTGCCAGCAGCTCTTTAGTCAATGAGCAGTTCTTC. It yields the protein CASSSLVNEQFF.

The gene calls are TRBV25-1 and TRBJ2-2; 8 bases match TRBD2. The CDR3 is 16 residues long. The germline V gene encodes CDR1 MGHDK and CDR2 SYGVNS. With 7 bases clipped from V and 1 base from J, the junction kept 8 bases outside the gene matches. The CDR3 spells CASTPRGGQNTGELFF. The DNA of the CDR3 is TGTGCCAGCACCCCACGGGGGGGGCAGAACACCGGGGAGCTGTTTTTT.

V gene TRBV9 combines with J gene TRBJ1-2, with a possible D match to TRBD1 (5 bases). Germline CDR1 and CDR2: SGDLS and YYNGEE. CDR3 length equals 16 residues. V was shortened by 0 bases and J by 6 bases, with 18 bases between the two germline ends. In nucleotides, the CDR3 is TGTGCCAGCAGCGTAGCTACGGGCAGGGAAGCCAATGGCTACACCTTC. It yields the protein CASSVATGREANGYTF.

CDR3 DNA sequence: TGCGCCAGCAGCCAAGTTGGTCAGGCCGGGGACGAGCAGTACTTC. It encodes CASSQVGQAGDEQYF. The chain links TRBV4-3 to TRBJ2-7; maybe TRBD2 (5 bases). The CDR3 is 15 residues long. Germline V gene data show CDR1 as LGHNA and CDR2 as YSLEER. Deletions cut 1 base from V and 5 bases from J, with 15 bases between.

J is TRBJ2-2 and V is TRBV7-3; 12 positions agree with TRBD2. This CDR3 has 16 amino acids. Germline V CDR1 and CDR2: SGHTA, FQGTGA. J gave up 6 bases and V 5 bases, and 7 bases lay outside the gene matches. CDR3 sequence: CASSPGTSGWPGELFF. The CDR3 bases are TGTGCCAGCAGCCCCGGGACTAGCGGGTGGCCCGGGGAGCTGTTTTTT.

This clone was seen a single time. The J gene is TRBJ1-1, the V gene TRBV5-8; possibly TRBD1 for D (5 bases). Germline assignment: CDR1 SGHTS and CDR2 YDEGEE. The V end was cut by 1 base, the J end by 6 bases, with 10 bases between. CDR3 length: 13 amino acids. The DNA for the CDR3 is TGTGCCAGCAGCTTGTATCGGGGGTCTGAAGCTTTCTTT. This encodes CASSLYRGSEAFF. Based on the CDR3 plus reference TRBV5-8 and TRBJ1-1, the full variable domain is EAGVTQSPTHLIKTRGQQATLRCSPISGHTSVYWYQQALGLGLQFLLWYDEGEERNRGNFPPRFSGRQFPNYSSELNVNALELEDSALYLCASSLYRGSEAFFGQGTRLTVV.

The V gene is TRBV28, the J gene TRBJ2-1, with unresolved D. The length of the CDR3 is 13 residues. Germline CDR1 MDHEN, CDR2 SYDVKM. V was trimmed by 1 base and J by 15 bases, leaving 16 bases between them. The CDR3 here is CASSLLSPYDRFF. CDR3 DNA sequence: TGTGCCAGCAGTTTATTGTCCCCTTACGATAGGTTCTTC.

This sequence joins TRBV28 and TRBJ2-2, with 15 bases matching TRBD2. With 7 bases clipped from V and 7 bases from J, the junction kept 4 bases outside the gene matches. The CDR3 extends over 15 amino acids. CDR1 and CDR2 from the germline V gene are MDHEN and SYDVKM. The CDR3 DNA is TGTGCCAGCACCGGGACTAGCGGGGGGATCGGGGAGCTGTTTTTT. It translates to CASTGTSGGIGELFF.

The J gene is TRBJ1-2, the V gene TRBV19; no definite D call. V was shortened by 1 base and J by 4 bases, with 13 bases between the two germline ends. The CDR3 has 15 residues. Germline-derived CDR1 and CDR2 are LNHDA and SQIVND (reference sequence). The CDR3 sequence: CASSIGFRNLYGYTF. The CDR3 coding sequence is TGTGCCAGTAGTATAGGGTTCAGGAATCTCTATGGCTACACCTTC.

The chain combines TRBV18 with TRBJ1-1; D possibly corresponds to TRBD1 (5 bases). Germline loops: CDR1 KGHSH, CDR2 LQKENI. CDR3 length equals 15 residues. Trimming took 1 base from V and 3 from J, leaving 12 bases between them. CDR3 amino acids: CASSPQQGVYTEAFF. Here the CDR3 DNA reads TGTGCCAGCTCACCACAACAAGGGGTCTACACTGAAGCTTTCTTT.

This chain links TRBV19 with TRBJ1-2; the D gene is possibly TRBD1 (6 bases). V lost 6 bases, J lost 7 bases, and 18 bases lay in between. The germline gives CDR1 LNHDA, CDR2 SQIVND (reference sequence). The CDR3 contains 14 residues. Here the CDR3 reads CASSRRGAVSGYTF. In DNA, the CDR3 is TGTGCCAGTAGCCGGCGGGGGGCTGTCTCTGGCTACACCTTC.